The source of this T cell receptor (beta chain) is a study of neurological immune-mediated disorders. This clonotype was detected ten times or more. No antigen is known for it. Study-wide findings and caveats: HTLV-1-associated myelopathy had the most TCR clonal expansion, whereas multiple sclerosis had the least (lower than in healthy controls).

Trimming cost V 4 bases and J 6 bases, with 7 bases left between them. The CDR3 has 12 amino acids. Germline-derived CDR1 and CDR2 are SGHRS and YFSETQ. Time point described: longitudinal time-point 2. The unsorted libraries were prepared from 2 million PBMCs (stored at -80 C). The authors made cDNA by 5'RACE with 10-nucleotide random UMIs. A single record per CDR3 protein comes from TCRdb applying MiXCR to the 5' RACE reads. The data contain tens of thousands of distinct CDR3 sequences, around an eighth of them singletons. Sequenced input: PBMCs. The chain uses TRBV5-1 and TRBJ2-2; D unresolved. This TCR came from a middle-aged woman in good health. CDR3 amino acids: CASSVGAGELFF. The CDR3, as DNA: TGCGCCAGCAGCGTCGGAGCCGGGGAGCTGTTTTTT.